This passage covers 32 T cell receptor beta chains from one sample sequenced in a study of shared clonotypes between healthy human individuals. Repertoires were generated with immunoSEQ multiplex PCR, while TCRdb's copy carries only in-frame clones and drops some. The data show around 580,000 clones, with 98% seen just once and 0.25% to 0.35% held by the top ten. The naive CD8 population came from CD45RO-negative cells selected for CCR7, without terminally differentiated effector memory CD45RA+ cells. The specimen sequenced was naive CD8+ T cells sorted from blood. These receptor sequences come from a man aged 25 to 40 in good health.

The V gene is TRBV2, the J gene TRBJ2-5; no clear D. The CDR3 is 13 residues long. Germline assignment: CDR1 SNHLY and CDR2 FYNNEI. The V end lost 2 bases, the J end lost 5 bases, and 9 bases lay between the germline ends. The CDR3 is CASSEWMGETQYF. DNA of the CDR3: TGTGCCAGCAGTGAATGGATGGGTGAGACCCAGTACTTC. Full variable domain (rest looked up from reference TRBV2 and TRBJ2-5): EPEVTQTPSHQVTQMGQEVILRCVPISNHLYFYWYRQILGQKVEFLVSFYNNEISEKSEIFDDQFSVERPDGSNFTLKIRSTKLEDSAMYFCASSEWMGETQYFGPGTRLLVL.

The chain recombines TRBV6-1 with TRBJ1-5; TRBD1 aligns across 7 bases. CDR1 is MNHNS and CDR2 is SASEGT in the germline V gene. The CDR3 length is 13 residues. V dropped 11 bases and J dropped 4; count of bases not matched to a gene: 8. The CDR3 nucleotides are TGTGCCGCCTTGGGACAGTCGAATCAGCCCCAGCATTTT. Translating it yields CAALGQSNQPQHF.

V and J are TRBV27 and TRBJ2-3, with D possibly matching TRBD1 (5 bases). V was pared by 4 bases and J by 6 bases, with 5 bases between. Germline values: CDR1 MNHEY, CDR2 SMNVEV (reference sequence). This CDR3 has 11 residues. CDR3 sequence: CASSSGDTQYF. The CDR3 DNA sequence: TGTGCCAGCAGTTCAGGGGATACGCAGTATTTT.

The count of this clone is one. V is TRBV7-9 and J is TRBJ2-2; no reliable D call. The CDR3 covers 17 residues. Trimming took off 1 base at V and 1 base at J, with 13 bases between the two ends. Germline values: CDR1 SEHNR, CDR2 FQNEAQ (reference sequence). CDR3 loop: CASSLGLVTRNTGELFF. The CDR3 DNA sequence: TGTGCCAGCAGCTTAGGTTTAGTCACCCGGAACACCGGGGAGCTGTTTTTT.

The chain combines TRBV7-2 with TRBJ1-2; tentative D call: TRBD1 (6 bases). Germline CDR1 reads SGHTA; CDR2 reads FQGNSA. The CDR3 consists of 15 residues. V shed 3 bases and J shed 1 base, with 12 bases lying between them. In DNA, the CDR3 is TGTGCCAGCAGCTTGGAGGGGGGACTTAACTATGGCTACACCTTC. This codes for CASSLEGGLNYGYTF.

The CDR3 DNA reads as TGTGCCAGCAGTGAACAGGATCCTAACTACGAGCAGTACTTC. Protein sequence: CASSEQDPNYEQYF. The chain recombines TRBV2 with TRBJ2-7; D is unresolved. The germline V gene encodes CDR1 SNHLY and CDR2 FYNNEI. V was clipped by 2 bases and J by 3 bases, with 11 bases between them. CDR3 length equals 14 residues.

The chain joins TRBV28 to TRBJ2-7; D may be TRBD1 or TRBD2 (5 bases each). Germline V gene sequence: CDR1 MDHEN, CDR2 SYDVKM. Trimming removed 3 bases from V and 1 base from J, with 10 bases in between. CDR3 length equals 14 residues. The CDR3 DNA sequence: TGTGCCAGCAGTTTGCCAGGGAGTTCCTACGAGCAGTACTTC. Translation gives CASSLPGSSYEQYF.

CDR3 sequence (DNA): TGTGCCACCAGCAGAAACTCCGTGGATGAGCAGTTCTTC. This translates into CATSRNSVDEQFF. The V and J genes are TRBV15 and TRBJ2-1; D is ambiguous. This CDR3 contains 13 residues. The V gene's germline CDR1 is LNHNV and CDR2 YYDKDF (reference sequence). With 2 bases removed from V and 8 bases from J, the gap between germline ends came to 10 bases.

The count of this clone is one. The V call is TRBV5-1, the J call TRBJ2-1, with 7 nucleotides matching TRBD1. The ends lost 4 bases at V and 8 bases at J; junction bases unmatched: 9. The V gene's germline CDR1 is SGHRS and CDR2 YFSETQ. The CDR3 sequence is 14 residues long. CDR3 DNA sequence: TGCGCCAGCAGCAAATACAGGGGCTTGGATGAGCAGTTCTTC. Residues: CASSKYRGLDEQFF.

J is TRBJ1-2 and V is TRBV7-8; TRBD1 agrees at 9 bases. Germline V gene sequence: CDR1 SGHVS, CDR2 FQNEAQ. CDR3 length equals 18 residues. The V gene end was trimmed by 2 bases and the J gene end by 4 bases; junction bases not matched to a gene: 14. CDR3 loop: CASSLTGAGTGPTYGYTF. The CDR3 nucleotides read TGTGCCAGCAGCTTAACAGGGGCCGGGACAGGGCCTACCTATGGCTACACCTTC.

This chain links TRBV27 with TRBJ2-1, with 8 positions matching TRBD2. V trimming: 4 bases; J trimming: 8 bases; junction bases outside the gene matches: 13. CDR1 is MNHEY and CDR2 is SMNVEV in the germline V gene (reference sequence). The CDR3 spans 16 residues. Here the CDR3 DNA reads TGTGCCAGCAGTTCGACCGGGACTAGTCGGTTGGATGAGCAGTTCTTC. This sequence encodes CASSSTGTSRLDEQFF.

The CDR3 sequence is CASSQTGVDTQYF. For the CDR3, the DNA is TGCGCCAGCAGCCAGACTGGTGTGGATACGCAGTATTTT. The V call is TRBV4-1, the J call TRBJ2-3, with no clear D. The CDR3 spans 13 residues. Trimming took off 3 bases at V and 6 bases at J, with 10 bases between the two ends. The V gene's germline CDR1 is MGHRA and CDR2 YSYEKL.

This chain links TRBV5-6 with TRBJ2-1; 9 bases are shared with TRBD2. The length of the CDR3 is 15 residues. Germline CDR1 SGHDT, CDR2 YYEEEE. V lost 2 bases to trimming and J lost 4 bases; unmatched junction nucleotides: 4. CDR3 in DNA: TGTGCCAGCAGCTTTCGTAGCGGGAGATACAATGAGCAGTTCTTC. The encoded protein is CASSFRSGRYNEQFF.

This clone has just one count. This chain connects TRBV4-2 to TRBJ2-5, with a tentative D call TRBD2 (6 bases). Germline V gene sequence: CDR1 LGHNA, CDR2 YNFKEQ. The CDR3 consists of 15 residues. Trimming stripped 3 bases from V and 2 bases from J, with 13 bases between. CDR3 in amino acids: CASSQSSGVQETQYF. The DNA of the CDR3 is TGTGCCAGCAGCCAGAGTTCGGGAGTACAAGAGACCCAGTACTTC.

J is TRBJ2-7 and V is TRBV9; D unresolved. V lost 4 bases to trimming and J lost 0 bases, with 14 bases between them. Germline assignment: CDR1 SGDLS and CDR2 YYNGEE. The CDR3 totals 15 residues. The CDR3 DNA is TGTGCCAGCAGCCCAGTGGACGATAGCTCCTACGAGCAGTACTTC. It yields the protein CASSPVDDSSYEQYF.

CDR3 coding DNA: TGTGCCAGCAGCCTGGACAGTTTCACCGGGGAGCTGTTTTTT. It specifies CASSLDSFTGELFF. The chain employs TRBV7-9 and TRBJ2-2; D is possibly TRBD1 (6 bases). The V end was cut by 5 bases, the J end by 4 bases, with 11 bases between. CDR3 length: 14 residues. The germline CDR1 and CDR2 sequences are SEHNR and FQNEAQ (reference sequence).

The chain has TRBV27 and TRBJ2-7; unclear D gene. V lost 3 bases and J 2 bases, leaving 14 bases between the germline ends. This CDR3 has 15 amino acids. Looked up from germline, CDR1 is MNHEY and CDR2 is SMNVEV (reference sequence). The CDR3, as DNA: TGTGCCAGCAGTTTGGTCCGGTCGGGTACCTACGAGCAGTACTTC. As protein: CASSLVRSGTYEQYF.

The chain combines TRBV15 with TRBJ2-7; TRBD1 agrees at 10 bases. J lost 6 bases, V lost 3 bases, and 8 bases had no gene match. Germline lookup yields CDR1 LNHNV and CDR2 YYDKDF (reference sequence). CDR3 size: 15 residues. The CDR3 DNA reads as TGTGCCACCAGCAGGGACAGGGGGTTGACTAGCGAGCAGTACTTC. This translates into CATSRDRGLTSEQYF.

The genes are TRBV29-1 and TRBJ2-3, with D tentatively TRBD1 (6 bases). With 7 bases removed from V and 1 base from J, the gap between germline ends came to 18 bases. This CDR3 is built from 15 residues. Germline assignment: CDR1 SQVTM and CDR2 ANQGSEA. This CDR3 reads CSGVQGRWGTDTQYF. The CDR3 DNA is TGCAGCGGGGTTCAGGGGAGATGGGGCACAGATACGCAGTATTTT.

CDR3 in amino acids: CSVDPASGRDTQYF. The CDR3 region has the DNA TGCAGCGTTGACCCGGCTAGCGGGAGGGATACGCAGTATTTT. The rearrangement uses TRBV29-1 and TRBJ2-3; 11 bases align to TRBD2. V lost 3 bases, J lost 6 bases, and 5 bases stayed unmatched. The CDR3 extends over 14 amino acids. Per the germline V gene, CDR1 is SQVTM and CDR2 is ANQGSEA.

The CDR3 bases are TGTGCCATCAGTGACCAGGGCACAGATACGCAGTATTTT. Translated: CAISDQGTDTQYF. This sequence joins TRBV10-3 and TRBJ2-3; D is ambiguous. The CDR3 is 13 residues long. Trimming cost V 3 bases and J 1 base, with 5 bases left between them. CDR1 ENHRY and CDR2 SYGVKD come from the germline V gene.

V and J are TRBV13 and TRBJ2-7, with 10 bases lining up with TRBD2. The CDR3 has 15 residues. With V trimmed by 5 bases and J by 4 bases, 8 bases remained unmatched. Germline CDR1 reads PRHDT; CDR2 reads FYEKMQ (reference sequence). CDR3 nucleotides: TGTGCCAGCAGCAGCCCTAGCGGGAGAAATTACGAGCAGTACTTC. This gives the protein CASSSPSGRNYEQYF. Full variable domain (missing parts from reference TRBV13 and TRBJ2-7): AAGVIQSPRHLIKEKRETATLKCYPIPRHDTVYWYQQGPGQDPQFLISFYEKMQSDKGSIPDRFSAQQFSDYHSELNMSSLELGDSALYFCASSSPSGRNYEQYFGPGTRLTVT.

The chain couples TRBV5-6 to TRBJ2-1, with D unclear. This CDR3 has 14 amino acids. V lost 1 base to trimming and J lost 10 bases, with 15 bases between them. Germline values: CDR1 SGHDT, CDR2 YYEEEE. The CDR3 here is CASSLSIVGREQFF. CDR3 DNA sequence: TGTGCCAGCAGCTTGTCTATTGTGGGAAGGGAGCAGTTCTTC.

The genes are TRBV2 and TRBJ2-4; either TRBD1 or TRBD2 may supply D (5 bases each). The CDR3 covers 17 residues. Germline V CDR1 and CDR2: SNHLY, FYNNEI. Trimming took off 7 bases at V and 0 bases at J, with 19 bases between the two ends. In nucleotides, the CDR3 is TGTGCCAGCACCAGAATTGGGGGAGAGGGAGCCAAAAACATTCAGTACTTC. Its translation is CASTRIGGEGAKNIQYF.

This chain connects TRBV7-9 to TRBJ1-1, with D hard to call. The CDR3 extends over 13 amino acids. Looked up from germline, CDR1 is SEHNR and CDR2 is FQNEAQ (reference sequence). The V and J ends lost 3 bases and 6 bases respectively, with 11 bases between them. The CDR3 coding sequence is TGTGCCAGCAGCTTTAATTTCCTCGCTGAAGCTTTCTTT. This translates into CASSFNFLAEAFF.

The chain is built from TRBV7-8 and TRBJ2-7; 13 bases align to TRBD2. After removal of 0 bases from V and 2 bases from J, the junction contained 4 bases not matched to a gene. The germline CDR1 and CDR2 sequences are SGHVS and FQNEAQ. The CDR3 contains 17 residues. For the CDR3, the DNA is TGTGCCAGCAGCTTAGCGCCCGGGACTAGCGGGACCTACGAGCAGTACTTC. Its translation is CASSLAPGTSGTYEQYF.

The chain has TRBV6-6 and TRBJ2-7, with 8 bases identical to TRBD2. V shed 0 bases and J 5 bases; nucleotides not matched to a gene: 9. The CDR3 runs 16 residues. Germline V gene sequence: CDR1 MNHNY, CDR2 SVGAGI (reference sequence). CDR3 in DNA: TGTGCCAGCAGTTACTCCCACGAGCGGGAGCGGCACGAGCAGTACTTC. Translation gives CASSYSHERERHEQYF.

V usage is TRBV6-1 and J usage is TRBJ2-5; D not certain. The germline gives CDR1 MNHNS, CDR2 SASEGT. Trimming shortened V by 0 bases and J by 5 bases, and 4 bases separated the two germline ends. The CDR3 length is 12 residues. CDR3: CASSEAIETQYF. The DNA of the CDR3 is TGTGCCAGCAGTGAAGCAATTGAGACCCAGTACTTC.

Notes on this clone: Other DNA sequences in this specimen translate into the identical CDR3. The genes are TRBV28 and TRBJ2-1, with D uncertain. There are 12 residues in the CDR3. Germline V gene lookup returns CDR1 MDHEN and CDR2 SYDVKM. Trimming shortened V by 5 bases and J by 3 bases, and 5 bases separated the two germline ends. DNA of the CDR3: TGTGCCAGCAGTCCTCTCTACAATGAGCAGTTCTTC. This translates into CASSPLYNEQFF. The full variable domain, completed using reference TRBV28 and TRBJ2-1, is DVKVTQSSRYLVKRTGEKVFLECVQDMDHENMFWYRQDPGLGLRLIYFSYDVKMKEKGDIPEGYSVSREKKERFSLILESASTNQTSMYLCASSPLYNEQFFGPGTRLTVL.

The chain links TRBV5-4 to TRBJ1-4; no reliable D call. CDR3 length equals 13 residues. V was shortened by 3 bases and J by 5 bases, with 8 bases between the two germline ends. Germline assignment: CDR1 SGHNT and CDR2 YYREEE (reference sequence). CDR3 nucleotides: TGTGCCAGCAGCTCCTTTGGGAATGAAAAACTGTTTTTT. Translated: CASSSFGNEKLFF.

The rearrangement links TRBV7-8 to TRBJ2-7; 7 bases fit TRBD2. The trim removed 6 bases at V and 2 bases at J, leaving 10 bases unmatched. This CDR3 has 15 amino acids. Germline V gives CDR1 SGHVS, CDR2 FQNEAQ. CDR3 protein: CASSFLTSRAYEQYF. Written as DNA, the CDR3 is TGTGCCAGCAGTTTCCTGACTAGCCGGGCCTACGAGCAGTACTTC.

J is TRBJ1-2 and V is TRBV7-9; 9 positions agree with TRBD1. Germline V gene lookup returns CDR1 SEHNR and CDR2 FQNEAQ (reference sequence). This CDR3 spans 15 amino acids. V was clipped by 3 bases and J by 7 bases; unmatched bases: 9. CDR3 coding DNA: TGTGCCAGCAGCTTCCCCCCGGGACAGGGAGGTGGCTACACCTTC. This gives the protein CASSFPPGQGGGYTF. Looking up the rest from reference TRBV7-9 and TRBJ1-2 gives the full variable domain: DTGVSQNPRHKITKRGQNVTFRCDPISEHNRLYWYRQTLGQGPEFLTYFQNEAQLEKSRLLSDRFSAERPKGSFSTLEIQRTEQGDSAMYLCASSFPPGQGGGYTFGSGTRLTVV.